Listed below are T cell receptor beta chains from one sample, sequenced in a study of blood T cell repertoires in COVID-19. Method: immunoSEQ multiplex PCR; TCRdb's copy keeps in-frame clones and lacks some. The sample includes 75,000 to 95,000 clones, 87% seen only once; the top ten take 18%. The sequencing sample was made of peripheral blood. Source of these receptors: a woman aged 55-70 years with COVID-19, enrolled during active disease. CDR3s include the opening cysteine and the closing phenylalanine or tryptophan. A D gene is named only where the DNA matches it firmly. Expanded clones are given a class, and other clones once, few, many or no size at all.

cdr3_aa cdr3_nt v_call d_call clone_size j_call
CASSLGTRGDTQYF TGTGCCAGCAGCTTAGGGACTCGAGGGGATACGCAGTATTTT TRBV7-2 - - TRBJ2-3
CASTDRGPHSPLHF TGTGCCAGCACGGACAGGGGGCCACATTCACCCCTCCACTTT TRBV27 TRBD1 - TRBJ1-6
CASSYSVGGAFYEQFF TGTGCCAGCAGTTACTCGGTCGGGGGGGCGTTCTATGAGCAGTTCTTC TRBV6-5 TRBD2 - TRBJ2-1
CASSKISANEKLFF TGTGCCAGCAGTAAGATCAGTGCTAATGAAAAACTGTTTTTT TRBV28 - once TRBJ1-4
CASRDGTRAQGGYTF TGTGCCAGCAGAGATGGGACACGGGCCCAAGGTGGCTACACCTTC TRBV7-9 - - TRBJ1-2
CASGGTGGYNEQFF TGTGCCAGCGGGGGGACAGGGGGCTACAATGAGCAGTTCTTC TRBV2 TRBD1 - TRBJ2-1
CASSECTQGLPEAFF TGTGCCAGCAGTGAATGTACCCAGGGACTTCCCGAAGCTTTCTTT TRBV25-1 - - TRBJ1-1
CASSQDQAYRGGYTF TGTGCCAGCAGCCAAGATCAGGCGTACCGTGGAGGCTACACCTTC TRBV3-1/TRBV3-2 - few TRBJ1-2
CASSTRRLRVTEAFF TGTGCCAGCAGCACCAGACGATTGAGGGTCACTGAAGCTTTCTTT TRBV7-8 - - TRBJ1-1
CASSSSALTGWRDQYF TGTGCCAGCAGCTCCTCCGCCTTGACAGGGTGGAGGGACCAGTACTTC TRBV7-8 - - TRBJ2-5